A single T cell receptor beta chain is shown here with its context. Libraries were prepared by immunoSEQ multiplex PCR; TCRdb keeps only in-frame clonotypes and omits some of them. The table has 50,000 to 70,000 clones, about nine tenths seen once. This entry belongs to a study of T cell changes during pregnancy in multiple sclerosis. Germline trimming cut 1 base from V and 3 bases from J; bases unmatched to any gene: 0. The CDR3 is 13 residues long. From germline, CDR1 is LGHNA and CDR2 YSLEER. The sequence derives from a female donor with multiple sclerosis, enrolled in a pregnancy study. Sequenced material: peripheral blood, taken in the second trimester of pregnancy. The chain recombines TRBV4-3 with TRBJ2-7, with TRBD2 matching over 7 bases. CDR3 in amino acids: CASSQGTSYEQYF. CDR3 nucleotide sequence: TGCGCCAGCAGCCAAGGGACTAGCTACGAGCAGTACTTC.